The sequence of this TCR beta chain was determined in a study of cytomegalovirus exposure and HLA in healthy donors. Study-level results: It was shown in a later analysis that HLA-associated TCR beta chains were more clonally expanded than other, equally common chains.

J gave up 3 bases and V 5 bases, and 6 bases lay outside the gene matches. There are 14 residues in the CDR3. The germline V gene encodes CDR1 SGHTA and CDR2 FQGNSA. Both 60 Vbeta primers and 13 Jbeta primers went into the PCR. Measured with immunoSEQ multiplex PCR; TCRdb has only the in-frame clones, and not every one. The sample has 100,000 to 150,000 clones; about 80% are singletons. On this clone itself: The antigen is undetermined.

This chain links TRBV7-2 with TRBJ1-2; TRBD1 matches 7 bases. Sample: PBMCs. This receptor was taken from a male donor in good health and CMV-seronegative. The CDR3 bases are TGTGCCAGCAGCGAGAGACAGGGCCACTATGGCTACACCTTC. Translating it yields CASSERQGHYGYTF. Drawing the rest from reference TRBV7-2 and TRBJ1-2, the complete variable domain is GAGVSQSPSNKVTEKGKDVELRCDPISGHTALYWYRQSLGQGLEFLIYFQGNSAPDKSGLPSDRFSAERTGGSVSTLTIQRTQQEDSAVYLCASSERQGHYGYTFGSGTRLTVV.